The present T cell receptor (beta chain) was sequenced within a study of blood T cell repertoires in COVID-19. As for the study in general: Donors in the United States, Italy and Spain gave samples during acute or convalescent COVID-19. Sources were T cells, B-cell-depleted T cells, or PBMCs; the material itself was cDNA or gDNA.

Seattle-derived patients entered the study during active infection and were followed longitudinally. The length of the CDR3 is 14 residues. Original processing notes: Reference gene primer amplification yielded estimated nucleated cell counts. The protocol was immunoSEQ multiplex PCR, while the TCRdb copy is restricted to in-frame clones and leaves out a portion. V, J and clone size are those of that table, while D and trimming were read from the DNA. The data show 300,000 to 400,000 clones, about 88% seen once. V gene TRBV21-1 combines with J gene TRBJ1-3; the table's TRBD1 call for D was not verified on the DNA. TRBV21-1 is recorded as a pseudogene. The sequence came from a woman in her 70s with COVID-19, enrolled during active disease. Sequenced: peripheral blood. Here the CDR3 reads CRFRDIPLENTIYF. CDR3 bases: TGCAGGTTCCGGGACATTCCCCTGGAAAACACCATATATTTT.